The present entry profiles one TCR beta chain with its context. The antigen it binds to is not known. No base quality information exists; no much larger clone differs at one position. Compared with germline, V lacks 6 bases and J lacks 0 bases; bases without a gene match: 3. CDR1 and CDR2 were assigned from the germline V gene (reference sequence) as GTSNPN and SVGIG. CDR3 length: 14 amino acids, cysteine to phenylalanine. Only CDR3 DNA is held: 42 bases, read in frame from base 1. The data stem from a study of CD8+ T cells in alopecia areata (dated by TCRdb to between 2017 and 2018). Regarding the complete study: The treated patients, all with moderate-to-severe alopecia areata, were enrolled in an open-label pilot trial of oral tofacitinib given at 5 to 10 mg twice daily. Patients stayed on tofacitinib for 6 to 18 months and then had 6 months of follow-up off drug so that delayed response and recurrence could be assessed. Disease severity in treated patients was measured with the SALT score, which quantifies the percentage of affected scalp surface area. High-throughput TCRbeta sequencing was used to examine T cell clonal expansion in alopecia areata in both the C3H/HeJ mouse model and human patients. On the human side, TCRbeta sequencing was run on scalp tissue and on sorted CD4+ and CD8+ peripheral blood T cells from healthy controls and from alopecia areata patients with either patchy or totalis/universalis disease. Biopsies were taken from tofacitinib-treated patients at baseline and again at 4 and 24 weeks into treatment, and several of those patients also had a later scalp biopsy. Clonality in the scalp was compared among normal scalp (n=4), patchy alopecia areata scalp (n=8), and alopecia totalis/universalis scalp (n=8). The RNA source kit depended on sample type: the PAXgene miRNA kit for fixed scalp, the miRNeasy kit for PBMCs, and the RNeasy kit for mouse skin. Amplification of TCRbeta CDR3 regions was done by immunoSEQ multiplex PCR using 35 Vbeta forward primers and 13 Jbeta reverse primers. Study-level results and caveats: Compared with mice, TCR sequences shared between patients were less clear, possibly partly because of HLA diversity across the patient population. Unlike mouse skin, which is dominated by gammadelta T cells, normal human skin has resident alphabeta T cells that are also sequenced, and this complicates analysis of the scalp TCR repertoire. During tofacitinib treatment, many expanded lesional clones remained in scalp and blood, and this persistence may partly explain relapse after treatment is stopped. Tofacitinib significantly lowered scalp clonality and the number of expanded CD8+ clones among the top 100 scalp clones. Higher clonality and more expanded CD8+ clones were observed in lesional scalp than in normal scalp, particularly in alopecia totalis/universalis, a finding suggestive of antigenic drive. Because the treated cohort was small and included a single nonresponder, larger studies are needed to assess links between baseline CD8+ expansion and response.

The method behind the library was the immunoSEQ multiplex PCR assay. For TCR sequencing, RNA was extracted from every sample and reverse transcribed into cDNA to serve as template. First-strand cDNA was synthesized with SuperScript III using a 2:1 mix of oligo-dT and random hexamers. A synthetic immune receptor repertoire was used to measure amplification bias, and any remaining bias was corrected computationally. Per the authors' processing: Raw reads were preprocessed for error removal, and CDR3 was defined according to IMGT conventions as running from the conserved cysteine to phenylalanine. To get clonality, Shannon entropy was normalized by log2 of the number of productive unique TCRs and the result was subtracted from 1. Whether each scalp clone was CD4 or CD8 was inferred by checking scalp TCRbeta sequences against the CD4 and CD8 repertoires from sorted blood. Entries here come from immuneACCESS through TCRdb and include only in-frame sequences with V and J called. Some clones fail to appear in such tables; in the studies checked, an unresolved V gene covers under half of the shortfall, and the cause of the remainder is unknown. V, J and clone size were drawn from that table, and D and trimming were deduced from the DNA. The table for this sample lists approximately 200,000 clones; around 56% of them were counted only once. The top ten clones comprise approximately 3.4% of the sample.

In the paper's terms, the time point label means: approximately 4 weeks on oral tofacitinib. The treatment or condition label, read with the paper, signifies: oral pan-JAK inhibitor, 5-10 mg twice daily. From alopecia areata patients, peripheral blood was collected along with lesional scalp punch biopsies. PBMCs were separated by density centrifugation and stained for CD3, CD4 and CD8, after which CD4+ and CD8+ T cells were sorted on a FACSAria. The source was CD4+ T cells sorted from blood, collected at week 4, from a patient treated with tofacitinib. This receptor was obtained from a human donor with alopecia areata. This chain is built from TRBV30 and TRBJ2-2, and 8 bases in between align with TRBD1. The CDR3 sequence is CACGQGANTGELFF. The nucleotides are TGTGCCTGCGGACAGGGAGCGAACACCGGGGAGCTGTTTTTT.